Listed below are T cell receptor beta chains from one sample, sequenced in a study of T-cell reconstitution after alpha-beta-depleted transplantation in children. MiXCR, run by TCRdb on the PCR reads, gives a single entry per CDR3 protein. The repertoire holds 350,000 to 400,000 distinct CDR3 sequences, with roughly 15% as singletons. The specimen comprised PBMCs, sampled from the stem cell graft. These receptors came from a human donor who donated a stem cell graft to a child with Fanconi anemia. CDR3s include the opening cysteine and the closing phenylalanine or tryptophan. D genes are given only for firm matches. Clone size, where shown, is once, few, many, or a class for clones that have expanded.

clone_size,j_call,v_call,d_call,cdr3_nt,cdr3_aa
NA,TRBJ2-7,TRBV20-1,NA,TGCAGTGCTATTGAGACACCCTCCTACGAGCAGTACTTC,CSAIETPSYEQYF
many,TRBJ2-1,TRBV5-1,NA,TGCGCCAGCAGCTCGAAGAGTACCTACAATGAGCAGTTCTTC,CASSSKSTYNEQFF
few,TRBJ1-1,TRBV20-1,NA,TGCAGTGCTACCTACCAGGGAGGGACTGAAGCTTTCTTT,CSATYQGGTEAFF
NA,TRBJ2-7,TRBV7-6,TRBD1,TGTGCCAGCAGTGACCGGACAGGGAACTACGAGCAGTACTTC,CASSDRTGNYEQYF
many,TRBJ2-3,TRBV27,TRBD1,TGTGCCAGCGGGCAGGACAGGGCAGATACGCAGTATTTT,CASGQDRADTQYF
NA,TRBJ2-7,TRBV19,TRBD1,TGTGCCAGTAGTACGACAGGGGGCTACTACGAGCAGTACTTC,CASSTTGGYYEQYF
NA,TRBJ2-5,TRBV5-5,NA,TGTGCCAGCTCTTGGGAAGTAACAGAGACCCAGTACTTC,CASSWEVTETQYF
many,TRBJ1-4,TRBV7-2,TRBD1,TGTGCCAGCAGCTTAGAGGGACAGGGGATTGGTGAAAAACTGTTTTTT,CASSLEGQGIGEKLFF
few,TRBJ2-2,TRBV7-2,NA,TGTGCCAGCAGCTCTCAACGAACCGGGGAGCTGTTTTTT,CASSSQRTGELFF
few,TRBJ1-1,TRBV20-1,NA,TGCAGTGCTGGGAAGAGGAAGGGCACTGAAGCTTTCTTT,CSAGKRKGTEAFF
few,TRBJ2-3,TRBV30,TRBD1,TGTGCCTGGAGTGTTGGACAGGAGACCTTCACAGATACGCAGTATTTT,CAWSVGQETFTDTQYF
NA,TRBJ1-2,TRBV12-3/TRBV12-4,TRBD1,TGTGCCAGCAGTCGTTTACGGCAGGGGGCCACTCATGGCTACACCTTC,CASSRLRQGATHGYTF
few,TRBJ2-5,TRBV5-1,TRBD1,TGCGCCAGCAGACCTGACAGGGTGGGGACCCAGTACTTC,CASRPDRVGTQYF
few,TRBJ1-5,TRBV29-1,NA,TGCAGCGTTAGGCTGGCCCCAAATCAGCCCCAGCATTTT,CSVRLAPNQPQHF
few,TRBJ2-5,TRBV7-2,NA,TGTGCCAGCAGCTTAGGGTCGGGGGTACGGGAGACCCAGTACTTC,CASSLGSGVRETQYF
NA,TRBJ1-1,TRBV28,TRBD1,TGTGCCAGCAGTCCCCGACCACAGGGGACGGGATCAGCTTTCTTT,CASSPRPQGTGSAFF
many,TRBJ1-1,TRBV5-1,TRBD1,TGCGCCAGCAGCCGGGGTTCAGTCTCGACAGGGATGAACACTGAAGCTTTCTTT,CASSRGSVSTGMNTEAFF
NA,TRBJ2-2,TRBV7-9,NA,TGTGCCAGCAGGCCGAGGACCGGGACCGCGAACACCGGGGAGCTGTTTTTT,CASRPRTGTANTGELFF
NA,TRBJ1-3,TRBV6-1,NA,TGTGCCAGCAGCCCAATACGCTCTGGAAACACCATATATTTT,CASSPIRSGNTIYF
many,TRBJ1-5,TRBV12-3/TRBV12-4,TRBD1,TGTGCCAGCAGCCCCCAGGGGGTCGGAAGCAATCAGCCCCAGCATTTT,CASSPQGVGSNQPQHF
NA,TRBJ1-1,TRBV4-3,TRBD1,TGCGCCAGCAGCCTGGGCGGACAGGTATATGAAGCTTTCTTT,CASSLGGQVYEAFF
many,TRBJ1-1,TRBV7-6,NA,TGTGCCAGCAGCCCCGGACAGATAAACACTGAAGCTTTCTTT,CASSPGQINTEAFF
few,TRBJ1-2,TRBV30,TRBD1,TGTGCCTGGAGTGACAGGGGCTCTGGCTACACCTTC,CAWSDRGSGYTF
NA,TRBJ2-1,TRBV7-2,TRBD2,TGTGCCAGCAGCCCCTGGAGGAGCGGGGAGAATGAGCAGTTCTTC,CASSPWRSGENEQFF
many,TRBJ1-2,TRBV20-1,TRBD1,TGCAGTGCTAGAGAAAACAGGGGTGGGGGCTACACCTTC,CSARENRGGGYTF
few,TRBJ2-7,TRBV5-1,NA,TGCGCCAGCAGCTTCCAGGACGGCTCCTACGAGCAGTACTTC,CASSFQDGSYEQYF
NA,TRBJ2-1,TRBV2,NA,TGTGCCAGCAGTGCCGACGGTGAGCAGTTCTTC,CASSADGEQFF
few,TRBJ2-1,TRBV27,TRBD1,TGTGCCAGCAGTATCCGAGGGACAGGGTCGTTCAATGAGCAGTTCTTC,CASSIRGTGSFNEQFF
few,TRBJ2-3,TRBV11-2,TRBD2,TGTGCCAGCAGCAAAACCGGGACTAGCGGGGGGGGCCCAGATACGCAGTATTTT,CASSKTGTSGGGPDTQYF
many,TRBJ2-1,TRBV20-1,TRBD1,TGCAGTGCGTTGGACAGGCAGAATGAGCAGTTCTTC,CSALDRQNEQFF
few,TRBJ2-3,TRBV10-2,TRBD2,TGCGCCAGCAGTGAAGGGGGCGGGGGGGCAGGAGATACGCAGTATTTT,CASSEGGGGAGDTQYF
few,TRBJ1-1,TRBV12-3/TRBV12-4,NA,TGTGCCAGCAGTTCCCTGGACGGTAGTGGTGTTACTGAAGCTTTCTTT,CASSSLDGSGVTEAFF
many,TRBJ2-7,TRBV9,NA,TGTGCCAGCAGCGTAGGGGGAGAAGACGAGCAGTACTTC,CASSVGGEDEQYF
few,TRBJ1-5,TRBV20-1,NA,TGCAGTGCTGGTACAGGGACTCAGCCCCAGCATTTT,CSAGTGTQPQHF
few,TRBJ2-3,TRBV7-8,NA,TGTGCCAGCAGCTTAGAGGGCAGTAAGGCAGATACGCAGTATTTT,CASSLEGSKADTQYF
many,TRBJ2-1,TRBV12-3/TRBV12-4,TRBD2,TGTGCCAGCAGTCCCGGGACTAGCAGTATTGAGCAGTTCTTC,CASSPGTSSIEQFF
many,TRBJ1-1,TRBV4-3,NA,TGCGCCAGCAGCCAAGATTATCCGGGACTGTTGAACACTGAAGCTTTCTTT,CASSQDYPGLLNTEAFF
NA,TRBJ2-3,TRBV7-2,TRBD2,TGTGCCAGCAGCCCACCAGGTGGGGGGGACTGGGATACGCAGTATTTT,CASSPPGGGDWDTQYF
few,TRBJ1-1,TRBV7-9,TRBD1,TGTGCCAGCAGCCCTAACCCGGGACAGGGGAGCACTGAAGCTTTCTTT,CASSPNPGQGSTEAFF
many,TRBJ1-1,TRBV11-1,NA,TGTGCCAGCAGCTTAGCCCCGATTACTTCCAGGGGTGGCACTGAAGCTTTCTTT,CASSLAPITSRGGTEAFF
NA,TRBJ1-5,TRBV19,NA,TGTGCCAGTAGTATTACGGGGGATCAGCCCCAGCATTTT,CASSITGDQPQHF
many,TRBJ1-1,TRBV12-3/TRBV12-4,TRBD1,TGTGCCAGCAGTTTCGGGACAGGGAACACTGAAGCTTTCTTT,CASSFGTGNTEAFF
NA,TRBJ2-5,TRBV30,NA,TGTGCCTGGAGTTCGAAGACCCAGTACTTC,CAWSSKTQYF
few,TRBJ2-7,TRBV7-6,TRBD1,TGTGCCAGCAGCTTAGGGCCGGTGGGACAGACCTACGAGCAGTACTTC,CASSLGPVGQTYEQYF
few,TRBJ2-1,TRBV6-2/TRBV6-3,NA,TGTGCCAGCAGCGGACTCATGAATGAGCAGTTCTTC,CASSGLMNEQFF
many,TRBJ2-4,TRBV3-1,NA,TGTGCCAGCAGCCAAGTCGCAGAGAGACAGTACTTC,CASSQVAERQYF
many,TRBJ1-2,TRBV2,NA,TGTGCCAGCAGCGGGGGGGAGTACTATGGCTACACCTTC,CASSGGEYYGYTF
NA,TRBJ1-2,TRBV28,TRBD1,TGTGCCAGCAGTTTAAGCGACAGGGGAAATGGCTACACCTTC,CASSLSDRGNGYTF
NA,TRBJ2-5,TRBV5-6,TRBD2,TGTGCCAGCAGCTTACCGGGACTAGCGGGGGGGCGACAAGAGACCCAGTACTTC,CASSLPGLAGGRQETQYF
many,TRBJ2-5,TRBV12-3/TRBV12-4,NA,TGTGCCAGCAGCTTGAGTCCCCCCGAGACCCAGTACTTC,CASSLSPPETQYF
NA,TRBJ2-7,TRBV5-1,NA,TGCGCCAGCACCTTGGATGGTAATGGTGCCTACGAGCAGTACTTC,CASTLDGNGAYEQYF
NA,TRBJ2-2,TRBV9,NA,TGTGCCAGCAGCGTGGGACCTACCGGGGAGCTGTTTTTT,CASSVGPTGELFF
few,TRBJ1-3,TRBV6-5,NA,TGTGCCAGCAGTTACTCGGGCCCGGGTAGCTCTGGAAACACCATATATTTT,CASSYSGPGSSGNTIYF
many,TRBJ1-1,TRBV5-5,NA,TGTGCCAGCAGCTTGGGGGCAGCTACTGAAGCTTTCTTT,CASSLGAATEAFF
many,TRBJ1-1,TRBV6-2/TRBV6-3,TRBD1,TGTGCCAGCAGGTTGACAGGGAGGAACACTGAAGCTTTCTTT,CASRLTGRNTEAFF
NA,TRBJ2-3,TRBV5-1,NA,TGCGCCAGCACCCCCGGGGGCAGAGCCTATGGGGATACGCAGTATTTT,CASTPGGRAYGDTQYF
NA,TRBJ2-3,TRBV18,TRBD1,TGTGCCAGCTCACCCGCACAGGGGTTGGATACGCAGTATTTT,CASSPAQGLDTQYF
many,TRBJ2-5,TRBV12-3/TRBV12-4,TRBD2,TGTGCCAGCAGTCAAAGGCAGGGACTAGCGAGGGAGACCCAGTACTTC,CASSQRQGLARETQYF
few,TRBJ1-2,TRBV7-9,NA,TGTGCCAGCAGCTTAGCAGTCCCAAACTATGGCTACACCTTC,CASSLAVPNYGYTF
few,TRBJ1-3,TRBV4-1,TRBD1,TGCGCCAGCAGCCCCACCGGGACAGGGGGATTGGCTGGAAACACCATATATTTT,CASSPTGTGGLAGNTIYF